These 25 T cell receptor beta chains came from one sample sequenced in a study of T cells after yellow fever vaccination. TCRdb reprocessed the 5' RACE reads with MiXCR, giving one entry per CDR3 protein. The table includes 200,000 to 300,000 distinct CDR3 sequences, around 6.7% detected once. The sample in question was CD4+ T cells sorted from PBMCs, obtained on the day of the yellow fever booster vaccination. Receptors originate from a man aged 30 to 39 who received the YFV17D yellow fever vaccine.

This clonotype was counted at least ten times. This chain links TRBV7-2 with TRBJ1-1, with D maybe TRBD1 (6 bases). V was cut by 5 bases and J by 5 bases, with 18 bases left in between. This CDR3 is built from 15 residues. Germline V gene sequence: CDR1 SGHTA, CDR2 FQGNSA. In DNA form, the CDR3 reads TGTGCCAGCAGCGAAACTGCAACAGGGTGGACTGAAGCTTTCTTT. It translates to CASSETATGWTEAFF.

This clonotype showed up many times. The chain combines TRBV5-1 with TRBJ2-2, with 8 bases identical to TRBD1. Losses at the gene ends were 5 bases for V and 0 bases for J; bases not matched to a gene: 3. The V gene's germline CDR1 is SGHRS and CDR2 YFSETQ. This CDR3 contains 15 residues. CDR3 in DNA: TGCGCCAGCAGTGAGGGACAGGCGAACACCGGGGAGCTGTTTTTT. As protein: CASSEGQANTGELFF.

This clonotype appeared many times. This rearrangement joins TRBV2 to TRBJ2-1; no reliable D call. The germline V and J ends were trimmed by 7 bases and 10 bases, with 11 bases remaining between them. The CDR3 has 11 residues. Germline CDR1 and CDR2: SNHLY and FYNNEI. CDR3 protein: CASTAGWEQFF. DNA for the CDR3: TGTGCCAGCACCGCCGGTTGGGAGCAGTTCTTC.

This clonotype was recorded at least ten times. The V and J genes are TRBV27 and TRBJ2-1; 7 bases are a match to TRBD2. Germline CDR1 reads MNHEY; CDR2 reads SMNVEV (reference sequence). J was trimmed by 6 bases and V by 2 bases; bases with no gene match: 19. The CDR3 has 19 amino acids. CDR3 DNA: TGTGCCAGCAGTTTAGGAGGTTCGCGTCTAGCGGACCCGACCAATGAGCAGTTCTTC. Its translation: CASSLGGSRLADPTNEQFF.

The CDR3 loop reads CASSPGTISSTDTQYF. Written as DNA, the CDR3 is TGCGCCAGCAGCCCCGGGACTATCTCAAGCACAGATACGCAGTATTTT. The chain employs TRBV4-1 and TRBJ2-3; TRBD2 agrees at 7 bases. This CDR3 comprises 16 residues. V lost 4 bases and J lost 0; bases outside the gene matches: 7. In germline, CDR1 is MGHRA, CDR2 YSYEKL.

The table lists this clonotype with many counts. V usage is TRBV20-1 and J usage is TRBJ2-5, with D unresolved. V was pared by 3 bases and J by 1 base, with 12 bases between. This CDR3 is built from 14 residues. Germline-derived CDR1 and CDR2 are DFQATT and SNEGSKA (reference sequence). CDR3 in DNA: TGCAGTGCTAGTGTTGCACAGACCCAAGAGACCCAGTACTTC. Residues: CSASVAQTQETQYF.

This clonotype showed up just a few times. The chain is built from TRBV2 and TRBJ2-1; TRBD1 agrees at 9 bases. CDR3 length: 16 residues. Germline trimming cut 5 bases from V and 5 bases from J; bases unmatched to any gene: 10. Per the germline V gene, CDR1 is SNHLY and CDR2 is FYNNEI. The CDR3 reads CASSSTRDRAHNEQFF. CDR3 DNA: TGTGCCAGCAGTTCGACTAGGGACAGGGCCCACAATGAGCAGTTCTTC.

The chain joins TRBV7-2 to TRBJ2-7; 8 positions agree with TRBD2. This CDR3 region has 17 residues. Germline V lookup: CDR1 SGHTA, CDR2 FQGNSA. J gave up 1 base and V 3 bases, and 11 bases lay outside the gene matches. CDR3 sequence (DNA): TGTGCCAGCAGCTTTAGGTCGGGAGCTAGCGGGTCCTACGAGCAGTACTTC. Amino acid sequence: CASSFRSGASGSYEQYF.

The chain employs TRBV12-3 or TRBV12-4 and TRBJ2-1, with TRBD2 matching 11 bases. CDR3 length: 14 residues. V lost 3 bases and J lost 9; bases outside the gene matches: 4. The CDR3 here is CASSFTSGRSEQFF. CDR3 bases: TGTGCCAGCAGTTTTACTAGCGGGAGAAGTGAGCAGTTCTTC.

This clonotype has a single count. A much larger clone sits a single nucleotide away, making a read error possible. This chain uses TRBV28 with TRBJ2-3; maybe TRBD2 (6 bases). V was pared by 11 bases and J by 1 base, with 13 bases between. From germline, CDR1 is MDHEN and CDR2 SYDVKM. The CDR3 extends over 13 amino acids. DNA for the CDR3: TGTGCCTTCGGGGCTAGCGGCACAGATACGCAGTATTTT. Its translation: CAFGASGTDTQYF. Full variable domain (missing parts from reference TRBV28 and TRBJ2-3): DVKVTQSSRYLVKRTGEKVFLECVQDMDHENMFWYRQDPGLGLRLIYFSYDVKMKEKGDIPEGYSVSREKKERFSLILESASTNQTSMYLCAFGASGTDTQYFGPGTRLTVL.

Many counts were recorded for this clonotype. The rearrangement joins TRBV5-1 to TRBJ2-7, with TRBD2 matching 10 bases. Trimming cost V 0 bases and J 0 bases; bases outside gene matches: 0. Germline values: CDR1 SGHRS, CDR2 YFSETQ. CDR3 length: 15 amino acids. The CDR3 region has the DNA TGCGCCAGCAGCTTGGCTAGCGGGAGCTCCTACGAGCAGTACTTC. Protein product: CASSLASGSSYEQYF.

This clonotype was seen repeatedly, ten times or more. V and J are TRBV4-3 and TRBJ2-3; D perhaps matches TRBD2 (6 bases). The CDR3 totals 18 residues. Germline CDR1 and CDR2: LGHNA and YSLEER. V gave up 0 bases and J gave up 4 bases, with 20 bases separating them. The CDR3, as DNA: TGCGCCAGCAGCCAAGATTTCCTAGCGAACTTAGGAGCAGATACGCAGTATTTT. This gives the protein CASSQDFLANLGADTQYF.

The table lists this clonotype with many counts. V is TRBV20-1 and J is TRBJ2-5; 8 bases match TRBD2. With 1 base clipped from V and 4 bases from J, the junction kept 2 bases outside the gene matches. The length of the CDR3 is 13 residues. Germline CDR1 is DFQATT and CDR2 is SNEGSKA (reference sequence). CDR3 region: CSARASGRETQYF. The CDR3 DNA follows: TGCAGTGCTAGAGCCAGCGGGAGAGAGACCCAGTACTTC.

V usage is TRBV9 and J usage is TRBJ2-1; 8 nucleotides match TRBD2. The junction had 1 base not matched to a gene; V was cut back by 0 bases and J by 2 bases. The germline CDR1 and CDR2 sequences are SGDLS and YYNGEE. CDR3 size: 15 residues. The CDR3 protein is CASSVGAGAYNEQFF. CDR3 bases: TGTGCCAGCAGCGTAGGAGCGGGAGCCTACAATGAGCAGTTCTTC.

The chain is built from TRBV19 and TRBJ2-2; D perhaps matches TRBD1 (6 bases). Trimming shortened V by 6 bases and J by 3 bases, and 14 bases separated the two germline ends. Germline V lookup: CDR1 LNHDA, CDR2 SQIVND (reference sequence). The CDR3 is 15 amino acids. The CDR3 DNA is TGTGCCAGTAGGGCTCGGCCAGGGGACACCGGGGAGCTGTTTTTT. It yields the protein CASRARPGDTGELFF. The whole variable domain, filled in from reference TRBV19 and TRBJ2-2, reads DGGITQSPKYLFRKEGQNVTLSCEQNLNHDAMYWYRQDPGQGLRLIYYSQIVNDFQKGDIAEGYSVSREKKESFPLTVTSAQKNPTAFYLCASRARPGDTGELFFGEGSRLTVL.

J is TRBJ1-1 and V is TRBV14; 7 bases line up with TRBD1. The CDR3 consists of 12 residues. V lost 5 bases and J lost 11; bases outside the gene matches: 8. CDR1 and CDR2 (germline): SGHDN, FVKESK. The CDR3 DNA follows: TGTGCCAGCAGCAAAAACAGGGGCTCGGCTTTCTTT. As protein: CASSKNRGSAFF.

This clonotype was found many times. This chain links TRBV5-6 with TRBJ2-7; a weak D match, TRBD2 (5 bases). The CDR3 is made up of 14 amino acids. V was cut by 5 bases and J by 0 bases, with 12 bases left in between. Germline V lookup: CDR1 SGHDT, CDR2 YYEEEE. CDR3 bases: TGTGCCAGCAGGCGGACTTTCAGCTCCTACGAGCAGTACTTC. It encodes CASRRTFSSYEQYF.

A few counts support this clonotype. This chain joins TRBV14 and TRBJ1-2; D is unclear. The V end lost 4 bases, the J end lost 6 bases, and 12 bases lay between the germline ends. Germline CDR1 and CDR2: SGHDN and FVKESK. CDR3 length: 13 amino acids. The CDR3 nucleotides are TGTGCCAGCAGCCGCGAGGGAGCCAATGGCTACACCTTC. This encodes CASSREGANGYTF. Using reference TRBV14 and TRBJ1-2 for the parts outside the CDR3, the full variable domain is EAGVTQFPSHSVIEKGQTVTLRCDPISGHDNLYWYRRVMGKEIKFLLHFVKESKQDESGMPNNRFLAERTGGTYSTLKVQPAELEDSGVYFCASSREGANGYTFGSGTRLTVV.

V and J are TRBV10-1 and TRBJ2-7; 8 positions match TRBD2. J gave up 6 bases and V 3 bases, and 7 bases lay outside the gene matches. CDR3 size: 14 residues. Germline V gives CDR1 WNHNN, CDR2 SYGVQD (reference sequence). In DNA form, the CDR3 reads TGCGCCAGCAGTGACCCGGGAGGGCCGGTCGAGCAGTACTTC. Amino acids: CASSDPGGPVEQYF.

The chain is built from TRBV5-1 and TRBJ2-1; TRBD2 matches 13 bases. Germline V gene sequence: CDR1 SGHRS, CDR2 YFSETQ. J gave up 0 bases and V 2 bases, and 5 bases lay outside the gene matches. The CDR3 runs to 18 residues. The CDR3 loop is CASSFQRTSGSSYNEQFF. The DNA for the CDR3 is TGCGCCAGCAGCTTTCAACGGACTAGCGGGAGCTCCTACAATGAGCAGTTCTTC.

This clonotype was picked up a small number of times. This chain links TRBV5-1 with TRBJ1-4; D is uncertain. The germline CDR1 and CDR2 sequences are SGHRS and YFSETQ. The CDR3 contains 14 residues. Between the trimmed V and J ends, which lost 1 base and 5 bases, there was a span of 9 bases. For the CDR3, the DNA is TGCGCCAGCAGCTTGAAAGGGCCCAATGAAAAACTGTTTTTT. It specifies CASSLKGPNEKLFF.

The chain couples TRBV18 to TRBJ1-1; 7 positions agree with TRBD1. The CDR3 runs 14 residues. With V trimmed by 2 bases and J by 3 bases, 3 bases remained unmatched. Germline V lookup: CDR1 KGHSH, CDR2 LQKENI. The chain's CDR3 is CASSPSDRYTEAFF. The CDR3 nucleotides are TGTGCCAGCTCACCATCGGACAGGTACACTGAAGCTTTCTTT. The complete variable domain, with remaining parts taken from reference TRBV18 and TRBJ1-1, reads NAGVMQNPRHLVRRRGQEARLRCSPMKGHSHVYWYRQLPEEGLKFMVYLQKENIIDESGMPKERFSAEFPKEGPSILRIQQVVRGDSAAYFCASSPSDRYTEAFFGQGTRLTVV.

This clonotype has more than one count but fewer than ten. This sequence joins TRBV20-1 and TRBJ2-7, with TRBD2 identical over 10 bases. The V segment lost 1 base and the J segment 5 bases; nucleotides outside the gene matches: 8. The germline CDR1 and CDR2 sequences are DFQATT and SNEGSKA (reference sequence). The CDR3 spans 15 residues. The CDR3 sequence: CSARVASGRINEQYF. For the CDR3, the DNA is TGCAGTGCTAGAGTAGCTAGCGGGAGAATCAACGAGCAGTACTTC.

This clonotype was detected many times. The CDR3 region has the DNA TGCGCCAGCAGCCCGCGAGTCCTGCACGAGCAGTACTTC. Amino acids: CASSPRVLHEQYF. This chain joins TRBV4-3 and TRBJ2-7, with unresolved D. V shed 4 bases and J shed 5 bases, with 12 bases lying between them. The germline V gene encodes CDR1 LGHNA and CDR2 YSLEER. The CDR3 loop spans 13 amino acids.

The rearrangement links TRBV27 to TRBJ2-3; no clear D. Trimming shortened V by 6 bases and J by 0 bases, and 10 bases separated the two germline ends. This CDR3 region has 14 residues. Germline V lookup: CDR1 MNHEY, CDR2 SMNVEV (reference sequence). The CDR3 region is CASRGLTSTDTQYF. Here the CDR3 DNA reads TGTGCCAGCAGAGGGCTTACTAGCACAGATACGCAGTATTTT.